This entry describes one T cell receptor beta chain. Its target is unknown. Germline CDR1 and CDR2: MNHNS and SASEGT. Trimming cost V 6 bases and J 1 base, with 12 bases left between them. This CDR3 has 14 amino acids. This entry comes from a study of beta chain features in type 1 diabetes. Study-level information: Analysis included around 100 million sorted cells drawn from all samples.

Study-level results: Sequencing from cDNA could over-represent high-TCR-expressing cells. Resolution of whether HLA type affects TCRB rearrangement was not achieved here. The study found moderately but significantly shorter TCRB CDR3s in all four CD4+ subsets of Type 1 diabetes patients.

Every isolated RNA sample was fully reverse transcribed, so sequencing captured expressed TCRB transcripts. Profiled with immunoSEQ multiplex PCR; TCRdb holds only in-frame clones, not every one. The data contain some 63,000 clones, just under 50% of them singletons. Sample: central memory CD4+ T cells from blood. The chain joins TRBV6-1 to TRBJ1-2; D is unclear. The TCR sequence derives from a man younger than 45 with type 1 diabetes. The chain's CDR3 is CASSLPDNNYGYTF. The DNA for the CDR3 is TGTGCCAGCAGCTTACCTGACAATAACTATGGCTACACCTTC.